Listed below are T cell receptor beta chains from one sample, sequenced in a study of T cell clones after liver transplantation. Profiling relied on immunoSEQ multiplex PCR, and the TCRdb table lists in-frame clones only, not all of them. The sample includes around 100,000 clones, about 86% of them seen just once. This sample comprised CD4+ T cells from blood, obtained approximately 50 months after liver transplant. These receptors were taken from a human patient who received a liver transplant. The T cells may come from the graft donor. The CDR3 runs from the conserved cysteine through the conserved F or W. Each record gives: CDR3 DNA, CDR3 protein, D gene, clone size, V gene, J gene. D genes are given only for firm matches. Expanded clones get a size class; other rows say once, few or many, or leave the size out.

TGTGCCAGCGCAACTAGCGGGGGGTTGTACGAGCAGTACTTC	CASATSGGLYEQYF	TRBD2	.	TRBV4-2	TRBJ2-7
TGTGCCAGCAGCTTGACAGATCAAGAGACCCAGTACTTC	CASSLTDQETQYF	.	.	TRBV7-9	TRBJ2-5
TGTGCCACCGACCCATCAGGAGATAGCAATCAGCCCCAGCATTTT	CATDPSGDSNQPQHF	.	.	TRBV19	TRBJ1-5
TGTGCCAGCAGCTTAGGGGGGAGCCAAGAGACCCAGTACTTC	CASSLGGSQETQYF	.	.	TRBV11-3	TRBJ2-5
TGTGCCAGCAGCTTTAGCCAGCAGACTGAAGCTTTCTTT	CASSFSQQTEAFF	.	.	TRBV7-6	TRBJ1-1
TGTGCCAGCAGCCGCAGACGGGGCAGCAACACTGAAGCTTTCTTT	CASSRRRGSNTEAFF	.	.	TRBV5-6	TRBJ1-1
TGTGCCAGCAGCTCGACAGGGGATGGCTACACCTTC	CASSSTGDGYTF	TRBD1	few	TRBV7-9	TRBJ1-2
TGTGCCAGCTCACCGGGACAGGGGACCGGGGAGCTGTTTTTT	CASSPGQGTGELFF	TRBD1	.	TRBV18	TRBJ2-2
TGTGCCTGGGGGGGACAGTGGAACACCGGGGAGCTGTTTTTT	CAWGGQWNTGELFF	TRBD1	.	TRBV30	TRBJ2-2
TGTGCCAGCAGTTCAGCGGGACTAGCGGGAGAGGACGAGCAGTACTTC	CASSSAGLAGEDEQYF	TRBD2	many	TRBV27	TRBJ2-7
TGTGCCAGCAGCTTAGAGGCCTCTGCTAGCTCTGGAAACACCATATATTTT	CASSLEASASSGNTIYF	.	.	TRBV11-2	TRBJ1-3
TGTGCCACCAGCAGGGGACAAATGGCTGGGGCCAACGTCCTGACTTTC	CATSRGQMAGANVLTF	.	once	TRBV15	TRBJ2-6
TGTGCCAGCAGCGTTTCCCCGACAGGGGAGGTCGAAAAACTGTTTTTT	CASSVSPTGEVEKLFF	TRBD1	.	TRBV9	TRBJ1-4
TGTGCCAGCAGTGACAGACTAGAGGGAGAGACCCAGTACTTC	CASSDRLEGETQYF	.	.	TRBV6-1	TRBJ2-5
TGTGCCAGCAATTCTCCAAGAGACAGGTCCTACAATGAGCAGTTCTTC	CASNSPRDRSYNEQFF	.	.	TRBV28	TRBJ2-1
TGTGCCAGCAGCGGTAGCGGGGGGTACAATGAGCAGTTCTTC	CASSGSGGYNEQFF	TRBD2	.	TRBV6-5	TRBJ2-1
TGTGCCAGCAAACAGGCCCTCTACAATGAGCAGTTCTTC	CASKQALYNEQFF	.	.	TRBV2	TRBJ2-1
TGTGCCAGCAGCCAAGCGTCCATCTTCGCTGGGGAGCTGTTTTTT	CASSQASIFAGELFF	.	.	TRBV14	TRBJ2-2
TGTGCCACCAGCTGGAGCAAGGACACTGAAGCTTTCTTT	CATSWSKDTEAFF	.	.	TRBV15	TRBJ1-1
TGTGCCAGCAGCTTCGGAGGGGCGGGTACCGGGGAGCTGTTTTTT	CASSFGGAGTGELFF	.	once	TRBV7-7	TRBJ2-2
TGTGCCAGCTCACCACGATTCGCAGGGGGAGAATCTGGGGCCAACGTCCTGACTTTC	CASSPRFAGGESGANVLTF	TRBD1	.	TRBV18	TRBJ2-6
TGTGCCTGGTCTCCCGGGACAGCCGGACTTAGCAATCAGCCCCAGCATTTT	CAWSPGTAGLSNQPQHF	TRBD1	.	TRBV30	TRBJ1-5
TGTGCCAGCAGTCCACAGGGGGGGCTCCACCAGACCCAGTACTTC	CASSPQGGLHQTQYF	.	.	TRBV6-5	TRBJ2-5
TGTGCCAGCAGCTCTACGCCAGGAGCGGCCTATGGCTACACCTTC	CASSSTPGAAYGYTF	.	.	TRBV5-6	TRBJ1-2
TGTGCCAGCAGTCGGGGTAGCAGGGCGGACACTGAAGCTTTCTTT	CASSRGSRADTEAFF	.	.	TRBV2	TRBJ1-1
TGTGCCAGCAGCTTTTCGGGGCTAGCGCGGGAGCGGAATGAGCAGTTCTTC	CASSFSGLARERNEQFF	TRBD2	.	TRBV7-8	TRBJ2-1
TGTGCCAGCAGCTTAACCAGGGCCAATGCTTTCTTT	CASSLTRANAFF	.	.	TRBV11-2	TRBJ1-1
TGTGCCAGCAGCTTAGCCCCTATAATCGGCAATCAGCCCCAGCATTTT	CASSLAPIIGNQPQHF	.	.	TRBV7-8	TRBJ1-5
TGTGCCAGCAGAGCAGGGGGAGGGTTTACGTTGGAGCAGTTCTTC	CASRAGGGFTLEQFF	.	.	TRBV27	TRBJ2-1
TGTGCCAGCTCAGCCTCGTTGGGGGAAAAAGAGACCCAGTACTTC	CASSASLGEKETQYF	.	.	TRBV18	TRBJ2-5
TGTGCCAGCAGCTTAGACACGCCGGGCACAGCAGATGAAAAACTGTTTTTT	CASSLDTPGTADEKLFF	.	.	TRBV13	TRBJ1-4
TGTGCCAGCAGTGAAATGGTGGCGGGGGGCTACGAGCAGTACTTC	CASSEMVAGGYEQYF	TRBD2	.	TRBV2	TRBJ2-7
TGTGCCAGCAGAGGGGCAATGAACACTGAAGCTTTCTTT	CASRGAMNTEAFF	.	many	TRBV7-3	TRBJ1-1
TGTGCCAGCAGCCGAGGGGGACTAGCGAACACCGGGGAGCTGTTTTTT	CASSRGGLANTGELFF	TRBD2	.	TRBV11-3	TRBJ2-2
TGTGCCACCAGTCCGGACAGCAAAGCAACTAATGAAAAACTGTTTTTT	CATSPDSKATNEKLFF	.	.	TRBV15	TRBJ1-4
TGTGCCAGCAGCTTCTCCCTTCGCGGTGCAACTAATGAAAAACTGTTTTTT	CASSFSLRGATNEKLFF	.	.	TRBV7-8	TRBJ1-4
TGCGCCAGCAGCTCTAATAGCGGGAGCCACAATGAGCAGTTCTTC	CASSSNSGSHNEQFF	TRBD2	.	TRBV5-1	TRBJ2-1
TGTGCCAGCAGCATAACAGGGGACACAGATACGCAGTATTTT	CASSITGDTDTQYF	TRBD1	.	TRBV9	TRBJ2-3
TGCGCCAGCAGCCCCTGGGCAGGGGGCGGGAACACTGAAGCTTTCTTT	CASSPWAGGGNTEAFF	TRBD1	once	TRBV5-1	TRBJ1-1
TGTGCCAGCAGCTTATCCGGCCAGGGACGGCAGTTCTTC	CASSLSGQGRQFF	.	.	TRBV13	TRBJ2-1